The 28 T cell receptor beta chains below come from one sample, sequenced in a study of cytomegalovirus exposure and HLA in healthy donors. The PCR used 60 Vbeta and 13 Jbeta primers. Generated by immunoSEQ multiplex PCR, the TCRdb table keeps only in-frame clones and is missing some. The sample lists approximately 130,000 clones; around 86% were seen once. The sample taken for sequencing was PBMCs. All receptors come from a woman between 45 and 65 years old in good health and CMV-seropositive.

The V and J genes are TRBV5-6 and TRBJ1-2, with 7 bases identical to TRBD1. The length of the CDR3 is 13 residues. Trimming at V came to 4 bases and at J to 2 bases, leaving 2 bases not matched to a gene. Germline V CDR1 and CDR2: SGHDT, YYEEEE. CDR3 sequence reads: CASSQQGNYGYTF. In DNA form, the CDR3 reads TGTGCCAGCAGCCAACAGGGGAACTATGGCTACACCTTC.

The V call is TRBV9, the J call TRBJ2-4; 9 bases fit TRBD1. Germline V CDR1 and CDR2: SGDLS, YYNGEE. The CDR3 contains 14 residues. With V trimmed by 3 bases and J by 8 bases, 6 bases remained unmatched. The CDR3 spells CASSARTGEDIQYF. The CDR3 coding sequence is TGTGCCAGCAGCGCCAGGACAGGGGAGGACATTCAGTACTTC. The full variable domain, with the rest looked up from reference TRBV9 and TRBJ2-4, is DSGVTQTPKHLITATGQRVTLRCSPRSGDLSVYWYQQSLDQGLQFLIQYYNGEERAKGNILERFSAQQFPDLHSELNLSSLELGDSALYFCASSARTGEDIQYFGAGTRLSVL.

The chain uses TRBV30 and TRBJ1-2; TRBD1 agrees at 7 bases. V gave up 0 bases and J gave up 5 bases; unmatched junction bases: 9. The CDR3 sequence is 15 residues long. CDR1 and CDR2 (germline): GTSNPN, SVGIG (reference sequence). The CDR3 DNA sequence: TGTGCCTGGAGTGTGGGGACAGACCCGGGGTATGGCTACACCTTC. Translation: CAWSVGTDPGYGYTF.

The V call is TRBV6-5, the J call TRBJ1-2; D unresolved. CDR1 is MNHEY and CDR2 is SVGAGI in the germline V gene. V lost 8 bases and J 4 bases, leaving 14 bases between the germline ends. CDR3 length: 13 residues. CDR3: CASSVLPGYGYTF. CDR3 in DNA: TGTGCCAGCTCTGTCCTCCCCGGCTATGGCTACACCTTC.

The chain carries TRBV7-3 and TRBJ2-1; TRBD2 aligns across 8 bases. With 5 bases clipped from V and 9 bases from J, the junction kept 12 bases outside the gene matches. The germline V gene encodes CDR1 SGHTA and CDR2 FQGTGA. The CDR3 loop spans 15 amino acids. CDR3 DNA sequence: TGTGCCAGCAGCCCCTGGGCGGGACTAGTGGGTGAGCAGTTCTTC. This encodes CASSPWAGLVGEQFF.

This sequence joins TRBV11-2 and TRBJ2-7; unclear D gene. V was cut by 6 bases and J by 4 bases, with 13 bases left in between. Per germline, CDR1 SGHAT and CDR2 FQNNGV. The CDR3 contains 13 residues. Written as DNA, the CDR3 is TGTGCCAGCAGACTTAATTTTTGGTACGAGCAGTACTTC. The encoded protein is CASRLNFWYEQYF.

The chain uses TRBV6-1 and TRBJ2-5; weak D call: TRBD1 (5 bases). The CDR3 consists of 14 residues. Trimming cost V 4 bases and J 4 bases, with 13 bases left between them. In germline, CDR1 is MNHNS, CDR2 SASEGT. The CDR3 nucleotides are TGTGCCAGCAGTGTCCTCTTCAGGGTAGAGACCCAGTACTTC. Amino acids: CASSVLFRVETQYF.

The V and J genes are TRBV6-6 and TRBJ2-2; D not resolved. CDR3 length: 11 residues. The V gene's germline CDR1 is MNHNY and CDR2 SVGAGI (reference sequence). Trimming pared 6 bases from V and 4 bases from J, leaving 3 bases between. CDR3 in amino acids: CASSVTGELFF. The CDR3 DNA follows: TGTGCCAGCAGCGTCACCGGGGAGCTGTTTTTT.

V gene TRBV6-5 combines with J gene TRBJ2-3, with a tentative D call TRBD1 (5 bases). The CDR3 totals 15 residues. The germline V gene encodes CDR1 MNHEY and CDR2 SVGAGI. The germline V and J ends were trimmed by 2 bases and 8 bases, with 17 bases remaining between them. The CDR3, as DNA: TGTGCCAGCAGTTACGGGCAGGGTATGGGCCCTACGCAGTATTTT. Amino acids: CASSYGQGMGPTQYF.

The table lists this clone with a few counts. The chain has TRBV7-4 and TRBJ1-1; 8 bases are shared with TRBD1. CDR1 and CDR2 from the germline V gene are SGHVT and SQSDAQ. The junction had 14 bases not matched to a gene; V was cut back by 4 bases and J by 4 bases. This CDR3 region has 17 residues. The DNA of the CDR3 is TGTGCCAGCAGCTCTGAACCAAAGCAGGGGGCGCGCACTGAAGCTTTCTTT. Encoded protein: CASSSEPKQGARTEAFF.

This chain joins TRBV10-3 and TRBJ2-7, with no clear D. Germline loops: CDR1 ENHRY, CDR2 SYGVKD. The CDR3 covers 12 residues. V was cut by 6 bases and J by 2 bases, with 8 bases left in between. CDR3 DNA sequence: TGTGCCATCAGGACAAGTACCTACGAGCAGTACTTC. Translation gives CAIRTSTYEQYF.

CDR3 sequence: CASSRTLRQGHEQYF. Written as DNA, the CDR3 is TGCGCCAGCAGCCGGACCCTACGACAGGGCCACGAGCAGTACTTC. The chain uses TRBV4-1 and TRBJ2-7; 7 bases agree with TRBD1. The CDR3 is 15 amino acids. Trimming took 4 bases from V and 5 from J; bases not matched to a gene: 11. The V gene's germline CDR1 is MGHRA and CDR2 YSYEKL.

The V call is TRBV5-1, the J call TRBJ2-7, with TRBD2 identical over 7 bases. Trimming removed 4 bases from V and 3 bases from J; junction bases left unmatched: 10. CDR1 is SGHRS and CDR2 is YFSETQ in the germline V gene. This CDR3 comprises 15 residues. The CDR3 loop is CASSNPSGVSYEQYF. The CDR3 DNA reads TGCGCCAGCAGCAACCCTAGCGGTGTTAGCTACGAGCAGTACTTC.

The chain has TRBV2 and TRBJ1-1, with D perhaps TRBD1 (5 bases). Deletions cut 11 bases from V and 0 bases from J, with 10 bases between. CDR1 and CDR2 from the germline V gene are SNHLY and FYNNEI. The CDR3 spans 12 residues. DNA for the CDR3: TGTGCCGTTCCGGGGGTGAACACTGAAGCTTTCTTT. Residues: CAVPGVNTEAFF.

In this sample, this clone turned up once. The rearrangement links TRBV6-5 to TRBJ1-1; D not resolved. CDR3 length: 15 amino acids. Per the germline V gene, CDR1 is MNHEY and CDR2 is SVGAGI. Trimming left V 0 bases short and J 5 bases short, with 13 bases between. CDR3 sequence: CASSYSPAGLTEAFF. CDR3 DNA: TGTGCCAGCAGTTACTCGCCCGCAGGTTTGACTGAAGCTTTCTTT.

The chain carries TRBV13 and TRBJ2-3; 16 bases fit TRBD2. Germline V gene data show CDR1 as PRHDT and CDR2 as FYEKMQ (reference sequence). The CDR3 runs to 18 residues. The V segment lost 5 bases and the J segment 4 bases; nucleotides outside the gene matches: 9. CDR3 protein: CASSTGLAGGWGADTQYF. In nucleotides, the CDR3 is TGTGCCAGCAGCACGGGACTAGCGGGGGGGTGGGGAGCAGATACGCAGTATTTT.

V usage is TRBV6-5 and J usage is TRBJ1-4; D not resolved. This CDR3 is built from 13 residues. Trimming removed 2 bases at V and 6 bases at J, with 7 bases between. Germline CDR1 and CDR2: MNHEY and SVGAGI. The CDR3 region is CASSYMPDEKLFF. The DNA of the CDR3 is TGTGCCAGCAGTTACATGCCGGATGAAAAACTGTTTTTT.

The chain employs TRBV5-1 and TRBJ1-3, with TRBD1 matching 7 bases. Germline lookup yields CDR1 SGHRS and CDR2 YFSETQ. Germline trimming cut 4 bases from V and 0 bases from J; bases unmatched to any gene: 4. The CDR3 extends over 15 amino acids. The CDR3, as DNA: TGCGCCAGCAGCACGACAGGGCGCTCTGGAAACACCATATATTTT. It is translated as CASSTTGRSGNTIYF.

The chain recombines TRBV27 with TRBJ2-1; 7 nucleotides agree with TRBD2. CDR3 length equals 16 residues. CDR1 is MNHEY, CDR2 SMNVEV, per germline (reference sequence). V lost 5 bases and J lost 1; bases outside the gene matches: 8. The CDR3 spells CASSPLADLSYNEQFF. CDR3 DNA: TGTGCCAGCAGTCCCCTAGCGGACCTTTCCTACAATGAGCAGTTCTTC.

In this sample, this clone turned up a few times. V and J are TRBV7-8 and TRBJ2-1, with D maybe TRBD2 (6 bases). The CDR3 is 13 residues long. Germline V gene sequence: CDR1 SGHVS, CDR2 FQNEAQ. Trimming took 2 bases from V and 6 from J, leaving 8 bases between them. CDR3 residues: CASSLRDFNEQFF. The CDR3 DNA is TGTGCCAGCAGCTTAAGGGACTTCAATGAGCAGTTCTTC.

The chain employs TRBV6-1 and TRBJ1-1; D gene ambiguous. Trimming pared 5 bases from V and 12 bases from J, leaving 16 bases between. Germline lookup yields CDR1 MNHNS and CDR2 SASEGT. CDR3 length equals 12 residues. Here the CDR3 reads CASSQADAATFF. The DNA for the CDR3 is TGTGCCAGCAGTCAGGCCGACGCAGCTACTTTCTTT.

The chain combines TRBV4-3 with TRBJ1-6; no reliable D call. Germline values: CDR1 LGHNA, CDR2 YSLEER. The V end was cut by 0 bases, the J end by 7 bases, with 7 bases between. CDR3 length: 14 amino acids. CDR3 sequence reads: CASSQENSNSPLHF. As DNA, the CDR3 is TGCGCCAGCAGCCAAGAAAATAGCAATTCACCCCTCCACTTT.

The chain uses TRBV18 and TRBJ1-3; D not resolved. Germline values: CDR1 KGHSH, CDR2 LQKENI. V was shortened by 8 bases and J by 0 bases, with 11 bases between the two germline ends. This CDR3 has 14 amino acids. This CDR3 is CASGTGSSGNTIYF. Here the CDR3 DNA reads TGTGCCAGCGGCACGGGGAGCTCTGGAAACACCATATATTTT.

The chain has TRBV5-4 and TRBJ2-7; 8 bases align to TRBD1. The CDR3 has 15 amino acids. Losses at the gene ends were 5 bases for V and 5 bases for J; bases not matched to a gene: 12. Germline V gene sequence: CDR1 SGHNT, CDR2 YYREEE (reference sequence). In DNA form, the CDR3 reads TGTGCCAGCAGTACAGGGGGACAGAGAGCTCACGAGCAGTACTTC. It specifies CASSTGGQRAHEQYF.

This clone was seen once. The rearrangement joins TRBV9 to TRBJ2-3; 9 nucleotides agree with TRBD2. Germline trimming cut 3 bases from V and 6 bases from J; bases unmatched to any gene: 5. CDR1 is SGDLS, CDR2 YYNGEE, per germline. This CDR3 spans 14 amino acids. The CDR3, as DNA: TGTGCCAGCAGCGCCGTGGCGGGGGGGGATACGCAGTATTTT. Its translation is CASSAVAGGDTQYF. The full variable domain, with the rest looked up from reference TRBV9 and TRBJ2-3, is DSGVTQTPKHLITATGQRVTLRCSPRSGDLSVYWYQQSLDQGLQFLIQYYNGEERAKGNILERFSAQQFPDLHSELNLSSLELGDSALYFCASSAVAGGDTQYFGPGTRLTVL.

A few counts support this clone. The genes are TRBV28 and TRBJ2-7, with D unclear. The V gene's germline CDR1 is MDHEN and CDR2 SYDVKM. This CDR3 spans 12 amino acids. Trimming left V 6 bases short and J 4 bases short, with 10 bases between. The CDR3 coding sequence is TGTGCCAGCAGGCCTAGTGTGTACGAGCAGTACTTC. It is translated as CASRPSVYEQYF.

This sequence joins TRBV25-1 and TRBJ1-2; D may be TRBD1 (5 bases). Trimming cost V 8 bases and J 6 bases, with 10 bases left between them. The CDR3 runs 11 residues. CDR1 is MGHDK and CDR2 is SYGVNS in the germline V gene. The CDR3 spells CASGYRNGYTF. CDR3 bases: TGTGCCAGCGGGTACAGGAATGGCTACACCTTC.

The chain combines TRBV28 with TRBJ1-1; 10 bases map to TRBD1. Germline V gene sequence: CDR1 MDHEN, CDR2 SYDVKM. The CDR3 loop spans 14 amino acids. Trimming at V came to 5 bases and at J to 7 bases, leaving 7 bases not matched to a gene. As DNA, the CDR3 is TGTGCCAGCAGTCCCGGGACAGGGGACTATGAAGCTTTCTTT. It translates to CASSPGTGDYEAFF.